These T cell receptor beta chains were read from a single sample in a study of blood T cell repertoires in COVID-19. Assay used: immunoSEQ multiplex PCR; TCRdb lists only in-frame clones, some missing. The sample holds roughly 230,000 clones, 65% to 85% seen once. The sequenced sample was peripheral blood. The receptor source for this set is a man aged 45 to 65 with active or convalescent COVID-19. The CDR3 runs from the conserved cysteine through the conserved F or W. The D gene is left open where the match is weak. Size tells how often a clone was seen (once, few, many) or the class of an expanded clone, and some rows leave it out.

j_call d_call v_call clone_size cdr3_nt cdr3_aa
TRBJ2-3 TRBD2 TRBV4-1 . TGCGCCAGCAGCCAAGGTGATGCGGGGGGCACAGATACGCAGTATTTT CASSQGDAGGTDTQYF
TRBJ2-1 TRBD2 TRBV7-3 . TGTGCCAGCAGCTTAACGGCAGCGGGGGGGCACAATGAGCAGTTCTTC CASSLTAAGGHNEQFF
TRBJ2-2 . TRBV5-6 . TGTGCCAGCAGCTTGGGAGGGGGCACCGGGGAGCTGTTTTTT CASSLGGGTGELFF
TRBJ1-1 . TRBV30 few TGTGCCTGGAGTTTGGGGGCAGAAACTGAAGCTTTCTTT CAWSLGAETEAFF
TRBJ1-5 . TRBV10-3 . TGTGCCATCAGTGATAAACGGGATAGCAATCAGCCCCAGCATTTT CAISDKRDSNQPQHF
TRBJ1-5 . TRBV11-2 . TGTGCCAGCAGCTTTGGGGCTAATAGCAATCAGCCCCAGCATTTT CASSFGANSNQPQHF
TRBJ2-3 TRBD1 TRBV2 . TGTGCCAGCAAGCCAGGGACAGGGACAGATACGCAGTATTTT CASKPGTGTDTQYF
TRBJ1-5 . TRBV15 . TGTGCCACCAGCAGAGCAGGGGAATTACGCAATCAGCCCCAGCATTTT CATSRAGELRNQPQHF
TRBJ2-7 TRBD1 TRBV12-3/TRBV12-4 . TGTGCCAGCAGTGCAGGGGGTCCCTACGAGCAGTACTTC CASSAGGPYEQYF
TRBJ1-5 . TRBV28 . TGTGCCAGCAGGGCCGCTGGGGGCTCTCAGCCCCAGCATTTT CASRAAGGSQPQHF
TRBJ2-7 . TRBV29-1 . TGCAGCGTTTCAAAGTCGAACTCAGCGGACGAGCAGTACTTC CSVSKSNSADEQYF
TRBJ1-5 . TRBV19 . TGTGCCAGTAGTCTGACACATAGCAATCAGCCCCAGCATTTT CASSLTHSNQPQHF
TRBJ2-1 . TRBV5-4 once TGTGCCAGCAGCTTCCACCGGGGGACCCGGCAGGGCAATGAGCAGTTCTTC CASSFHRGTRQGNEQFF
TRBJ1-2 TRBD1 TRBV6-5 once TGTGCCAGCAGCTCACAGGGGGCTGGAGACTATGGCTACACCTTC CASSSQGAGDYGYTF
TRBJ2-7 TRBD1 TRBV7-6 . TGTGCCAGCAGCTTGAGACAGGGCCATAGTGGGGAGCAGTACTTC CASSLRQGHSGEQYF
TRBJ2-3 . TRBV6-4 . TGTGCCAGCAGTGACCCCCCGGTGGTACTACCTACGCAGTATTTT CASSDPPVVLPTQYF
TRBJ1-1 TRBD1 TRBV3-1/TRBV3-2 few TGTGCCAGCAGTAGGACAGGGAACACTGAAGCTTTCTTT CASSRTGNTEAFF
TRBJ1-2 . TRBV6-5 . TGTGCCAGCAGTTTGGGGGGTAACTATGGCTACACCTTC CASSLGGNYGYTF
TRBJ1-2 . TRBV10-3 few TGTGCCGCTCGCCAGGGGAGGGCGGACTATGGCTACACCTTC CAARQGRADYGYTF
TRBJ2-1 TRBD2 TRBV4-1 . TGCGCCAGCAGCTTTGGACTAGCGGGGAGAAATGAGCAGTTCTTC CASSFGLAGRNEQFF
TRBJ1-2 . TRBV7-8 . TGTGCCAGCAGCCCCGGTGCTGGAGGGGCAGGCTATGGCTACACCTTC CASSPGAGGAGYGYTF
TRBJ2-1 . TRBV19 . TGTGCCAGTAGTCAGGGGAGCACGGGGCGCAATGAGCAGTTCTTC CASSQGSTGRNEQFF
TRBJ1-5 . TRBV9 . TGTGCCAGCAGCCCACGCAGGGGATTTAGCCCCAATCAGCCCCAGCATTTT CASSPRRGFSPNQPQHF
TRBJ2-1 TRBD2 TRBV9 . TGTGCCAGCAGCGTAGCTACTAGCGGTGAGCAGTTCTTC CASSVATSGEQFF
TRBJ2-2 . TRBV30 once TGTGCCTGGAATATAGCGAAGGTCACCGGGGAGCTGTTTTTT CAWNIAKVTGELFF
TRBJ2-7 TRBD1 TRBV14 once TGTGCCAGCAGCCTTCACCCAGGGGGCGAGCAGTACTTC CASSLHPGGEQYF
TRBJ2-3 TRBD2 TRBV5-1 once TGCGCCAGCAGCTTGATTAGCGGGGGGGCAATAGATACGCAGTATTTT CASSLISGGAIDTQYF
TRBJ2-7 . TRBV29-1 . TGCAGCGTCACCGACCGGGCCTACGAGCAGTACTTC CSVTDRAYEQYF
TRBJ1-1 . TRBV18 . TGTGCCAGCTCACCGGATCCCCTGATGGAGGATACTGAAGCTTTCTTT CASSPDPLMEDTEAFF
TRBJ1-5 . TRBV6-2/TRBV6-3 . TGTGCCAGCAGTCCACTGGGGGCCGGCCCCCAAGGTTATAGCAATCAGCCCCAGCATTTT CASSPLGAGPQGYSNQPQHF
TRBJ2-2 TRBD2 TRBV2 once TGTGCCAGCAGGGGAGGGGTGGCCACCGGGGAGCTGTTTTTT CASRGGVATGELFF
TRBJ1-2 . TRBV5-4 . TGTGCCAGCACCAAAGGGGCCGCGTCTAACTATGGCTACACCTTC CASTKGAASNYGYTF
TRBJ1-5 . TRBV19 . TGTGCCAGTAGTATAAACCGGCAAGGGGATCAGCCCCAGCATTTT CASSINRQGDQPQHF
TRBJ2-3 TRBD2 TRBV6-6 . TGTGCCAGCAGTATCGGGACTAGCTTAGATACGCAGTATTTT CASSIGTSLDTQYF
TRBJ2-2 TRBD1 TRBV29-1 . TGCAGCGTAAACAGGGGGCTGGGTAGCGGGGAGCTGTTTTTT CSVNRGLGSGELFF